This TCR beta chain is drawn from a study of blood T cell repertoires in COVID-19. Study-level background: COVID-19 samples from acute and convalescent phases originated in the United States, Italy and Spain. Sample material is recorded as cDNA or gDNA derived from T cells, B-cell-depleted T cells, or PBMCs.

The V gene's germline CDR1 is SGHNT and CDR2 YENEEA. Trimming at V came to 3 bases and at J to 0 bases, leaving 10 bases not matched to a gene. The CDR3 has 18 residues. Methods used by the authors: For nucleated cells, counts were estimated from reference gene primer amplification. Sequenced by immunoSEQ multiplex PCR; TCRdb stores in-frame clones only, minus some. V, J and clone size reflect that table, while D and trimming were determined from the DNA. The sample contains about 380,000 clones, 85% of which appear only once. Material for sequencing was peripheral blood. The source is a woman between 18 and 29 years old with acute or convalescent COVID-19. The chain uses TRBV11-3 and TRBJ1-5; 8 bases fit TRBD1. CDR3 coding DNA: TGTGCCAGCAGCTTCTGGCAGGGGGCACACTATAGCAATCAGCCCCAGCATTTT. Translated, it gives CASSFWQGAHYSNQPQHF.